Ten or more counts support the clone carrying this T cell receptor beta chain. Its antigen remains unidentified. Read coverage stops 3 residues before the CDR3 terminus; the germline J gene supplies the remainder. The data derive from a study of T cell clonality in common variable immunodeficiency. Study results and caveats: Patient heterogeneity in the CVID cohort limited correlations between repertoire features and clinical complications. CVID subjects showed higher TCRbeta clonality than healthy controls.

Each donor provided roughly 4.5 to 8.5 ml of heparinized whole blood. This CDR3 is 13 amino acids long. Germline V gene sequence: CDR1 MDHEN, CDR2 SYDVKM. Between the trimmed V and J ends, which lost 3 bases and 6 bases, there was a span of 12 bases. The repertoire was sequenced with immunoSEQ multiplex PCR; TCRdb's copy has only in-frame clones and lacks some. There are around 45,000 clones in the sample, none observed a single time. The chain combines TRBV28 with TRBJ2-7; either TRBD1 or TRBD2 may fit D (5 bases each). The TCR sequence derives from a person aged 18 to 70 in good health. The sequenced sample consisted of peripheral blood mononuclear cells. The sequenced part of the CDR3 DNA is TGTGCCAGCAGTTTTGGGTCAGGGAGCGAG. Protein sequence: CASSFGSGSE. The CDR3 in its entirety is CASSFGSGSEQYF.